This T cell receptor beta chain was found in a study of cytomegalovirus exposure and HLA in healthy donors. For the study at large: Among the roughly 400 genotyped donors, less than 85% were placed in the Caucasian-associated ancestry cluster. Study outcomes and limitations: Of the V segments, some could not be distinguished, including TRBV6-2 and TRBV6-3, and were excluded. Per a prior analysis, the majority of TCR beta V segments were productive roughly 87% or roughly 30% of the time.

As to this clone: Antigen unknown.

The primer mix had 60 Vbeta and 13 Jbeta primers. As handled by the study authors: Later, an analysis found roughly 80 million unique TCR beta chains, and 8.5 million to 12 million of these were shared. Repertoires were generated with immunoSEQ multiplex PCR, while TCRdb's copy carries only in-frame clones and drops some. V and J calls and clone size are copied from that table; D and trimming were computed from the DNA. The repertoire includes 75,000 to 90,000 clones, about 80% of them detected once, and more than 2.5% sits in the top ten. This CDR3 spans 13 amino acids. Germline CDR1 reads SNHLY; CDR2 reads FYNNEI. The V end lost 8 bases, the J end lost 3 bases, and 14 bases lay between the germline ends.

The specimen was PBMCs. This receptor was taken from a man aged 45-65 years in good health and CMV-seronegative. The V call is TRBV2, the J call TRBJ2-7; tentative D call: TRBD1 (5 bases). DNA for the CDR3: TGTGCCAGCCACGAAGGGGCCGGCTACGAGCAGTACTTC. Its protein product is CASHEGAGYEQYF.